Described below is a single T cell receptor beta chain sequence and its context. The antigen remains undetermined. This entry is derived from a study of cytomegalovirus exposure and HLA in healthy donors. Notes on the study in general: Published work reported that the classifier diagnosed cytomegalovirus status with high specificity and sensitivity. Most TCR sequences showed up rarely, but some public TCRs showed up in many donors. The study flagged roughly 160 TCR beta chains as cytomegalovirus-associated.

Only in-frame clones appear in the TCRdb table, and some are missing; sequencing was by immunoSEQ multiplex PCR. The data hold some 90,000 clones, with around 85% observed a single time. With V trimmed by 2 bases and J by 5 bases, 8 bases remained unmatched. This CDR3 has 15 amino acids. CDR1 and CDR2 (germline): SGHTA, FQGTGA. The sequenced sample was PBMCs. The chain couples TRBV7-3 to TRBJ1-2; TRBD1 agrees at 7 bases. This TCR came from a woman in her 30s in good health and CMV-seronegative. The CDR3 bases are TGTGCCAGCAGCTTAGAGGGGACAGCGCTATATGGCTACACCTTC. The encoded protein is CASSLEGTALYGYTF.